This T cell receptor beta chain was retrieved from a study of blood T cell repertoires in COVID-19. The repertoire was sequenced with immunoSEQ multiplex PCR; TCRdb's copy has only in-frame clones and lacks some. In the table there are 140,000 to 150,000 clones, over 65% of which are singletons. Only one count was recorded for this clone. Trimming removed 3 bases at V and 6 bases at J, with 12 bases between. The CDR3 totals 14 residues. In germline, CDR1 is SGHRS, CDR2 YFSETQ. V usage is TRBV5-1 and J usage is TRBJ2-2; a possible D gene is TRBD1 (5 bases). This receptor was taken from a human donor in a cohort sampled during active COVID-19. Sequenced material: peripheral blood. The chain's CDR3 is CASSSPGKAGELFF. The CDR3 coding sequence is TGCGCCAGCAGCTCCCCAGGGAAGGCCGGGGAGCTGTTTTTT.